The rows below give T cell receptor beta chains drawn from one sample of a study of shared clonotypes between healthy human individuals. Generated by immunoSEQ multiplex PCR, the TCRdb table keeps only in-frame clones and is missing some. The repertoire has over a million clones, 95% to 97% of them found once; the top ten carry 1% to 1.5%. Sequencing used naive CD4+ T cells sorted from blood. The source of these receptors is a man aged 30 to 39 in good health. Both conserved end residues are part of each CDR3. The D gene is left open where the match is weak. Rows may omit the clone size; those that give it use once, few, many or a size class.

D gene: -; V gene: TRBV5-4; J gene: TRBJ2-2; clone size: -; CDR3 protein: CASSFGGRTGELFF; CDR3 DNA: TGTGCCAGCAGCTTTGGTGGGAGAACCGGGGAGCTGTTTTTT
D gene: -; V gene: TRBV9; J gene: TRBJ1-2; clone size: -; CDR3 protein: CASSGRGSGYTF; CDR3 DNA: TGTGCCAGCAGCGGCAGGGGTAGTGGCTACACCTTC
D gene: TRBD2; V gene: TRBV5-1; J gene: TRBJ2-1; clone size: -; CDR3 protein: CASSLDLAGGLLGEQFF; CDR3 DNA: TGCGCCAGCAGCTTGGATTTAGCGGGAGGGCTTTTAGGTGAGCAGTTCTTC
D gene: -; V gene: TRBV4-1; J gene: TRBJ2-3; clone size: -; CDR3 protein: CASSQVGLSTDTQYF; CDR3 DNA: TGCGCCAGCAGCCAAGTGGGGCTTAGCACAGATACGCAGTATTTT
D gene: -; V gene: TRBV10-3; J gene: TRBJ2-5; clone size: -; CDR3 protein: CAISDLGTGTQYF; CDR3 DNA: TGTGCCATCAGTGACCTGGGGACGGGGACCCAGTACTTC
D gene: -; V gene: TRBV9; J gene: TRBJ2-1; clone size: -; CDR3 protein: CASSVGASEVNEQFF; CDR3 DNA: TGTGCCAGCAGCGTAGGTGCTAGCGAGGTGAATGAGCAGTTCTTC
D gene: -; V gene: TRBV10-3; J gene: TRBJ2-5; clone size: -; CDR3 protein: CAIRGGGETQYF; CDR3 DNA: TGTGCCATCAGGGGGGGAGGAGAGACCCAGTACTTC
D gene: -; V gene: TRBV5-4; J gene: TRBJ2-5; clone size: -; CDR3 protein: CASSRVDSQETQYF; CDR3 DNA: TGTGCCAGCAGCCGAGTCGACAGTCAAGAGACCCAGTACTTC
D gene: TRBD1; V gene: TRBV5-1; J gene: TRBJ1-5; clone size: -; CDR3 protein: CASSRDRGGQPQHF; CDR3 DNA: TGCGCCAGCAGCCGAGACAGGGGGGGTCAGCCCCAGCATTTT
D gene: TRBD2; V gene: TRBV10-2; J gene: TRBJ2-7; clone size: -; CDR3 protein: CASSETSGSSEQYF; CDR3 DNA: TGCGCCAGCAGTGAGACTAGCGGGAGCTCCGAGCAGTACTTC
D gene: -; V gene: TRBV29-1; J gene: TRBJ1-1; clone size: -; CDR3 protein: CSVHRYTEAFF; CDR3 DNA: TGCAGCGTGCACAGATACACTGAAGCTTTCTTT
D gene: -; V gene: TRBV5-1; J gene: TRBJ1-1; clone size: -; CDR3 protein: CASRQGSSEAFF; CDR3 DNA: TGCGCCAGCAGACAGGGAAGCTCTGAAGCTTTCTTT
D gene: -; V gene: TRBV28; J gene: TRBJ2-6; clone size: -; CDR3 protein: CASSLQVSGANVLTF; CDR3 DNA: TGTGCCAGCAGTTTACAGGTATCTGGGGCCAACGTCCTGACTTTC
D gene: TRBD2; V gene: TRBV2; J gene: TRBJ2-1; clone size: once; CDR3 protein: CASSEQTSGLSHEQFF; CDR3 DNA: TGTGCCAGCAGTGAGCAGACTAGCGGGCTGTCACATGAGCAGTTCTTC
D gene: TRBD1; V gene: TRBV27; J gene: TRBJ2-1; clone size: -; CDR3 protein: CASSFRRQGLRPGKAGNEQFF; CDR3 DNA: TGTGCCAGCAGTTTCCGTCGACAGGGGCTTCGCCCCGGGAAAGCCGGGAATGAGCAGTTCTTC
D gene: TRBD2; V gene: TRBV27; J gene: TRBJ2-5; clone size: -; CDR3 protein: CASSPGTRRQETQYF; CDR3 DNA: TGTGCCAGCAGTCCCGGGACTAGAAGACAAGAGACCCAGTACTTC
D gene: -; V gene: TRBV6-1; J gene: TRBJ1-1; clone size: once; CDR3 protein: CASSEAFRNTEAFF; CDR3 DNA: TGTGCCAGCAGTGAAGCTTTTAGGAACACTGAAGCTTTCTTT
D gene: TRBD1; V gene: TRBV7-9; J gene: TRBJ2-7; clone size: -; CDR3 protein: CASSSWTGHYEQYF; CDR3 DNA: TGTGCCAGCAGCAGTTGGACAGGCCACTACGAGCAGTACTTC
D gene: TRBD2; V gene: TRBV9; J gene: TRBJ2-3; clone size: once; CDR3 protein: CASGRDFREGGTDTQYF; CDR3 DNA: TGTGCCAGCGGGCGGGATTTCCGGGAGGGAGGCACAGATACGCAGTATTTT
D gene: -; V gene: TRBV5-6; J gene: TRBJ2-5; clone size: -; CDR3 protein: CASGLRRLQETQYF; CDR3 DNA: TGTGCCAGCGGACTTAGGAGGTTGCAAGAGACCCAGTACTTC
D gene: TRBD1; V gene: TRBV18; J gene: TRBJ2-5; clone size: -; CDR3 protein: CASSPRQGLGETQYF; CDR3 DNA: TGTGCCAGCTCACCGAGACAGGGATTAGGAGAGACCCAGTACTTC
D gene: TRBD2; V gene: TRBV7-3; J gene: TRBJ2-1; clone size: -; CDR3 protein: CASSLAGTLPLAASYNEQFF; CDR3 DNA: TGTGCCAGCAGCCTGGCCGGCACTCTGCCACTAGCGGCCTCCTACAATGAGCAGTTCTTC
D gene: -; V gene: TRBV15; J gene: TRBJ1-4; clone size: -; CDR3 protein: CATSRDPRSEEKLFF; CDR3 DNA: TGTGCCACCAGCAGAGACCCTAGGTCCGAGGAAAAACTGTTTTTT
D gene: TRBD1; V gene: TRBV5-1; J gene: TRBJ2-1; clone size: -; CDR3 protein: CASSLTGQAFNEQFF; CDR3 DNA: TGCGCCAGCAGCTTGACCGGACAGGCCTTCAATGAGCAGTTCTTC
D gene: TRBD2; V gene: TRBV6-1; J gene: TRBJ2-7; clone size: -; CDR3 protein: CASSENSLAAYEQYF; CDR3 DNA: TGTGCCAGCAGTGAAAATTCACTAGCGGCCTACGAGCAGTACTTC
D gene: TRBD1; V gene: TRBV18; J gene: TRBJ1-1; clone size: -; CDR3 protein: CASSPRQDRGTEAFF; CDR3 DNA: TGTGCCAGCTCCCCCCGTCAGGACAGGGGTACTGAAGCTTTCTTT
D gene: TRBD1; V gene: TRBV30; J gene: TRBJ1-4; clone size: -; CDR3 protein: CAWSVIDRANEKLFF; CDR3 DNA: TGTGCCTGGAGTGTAATAGACAGGGCGAATGAAAAACTGTTTTTT
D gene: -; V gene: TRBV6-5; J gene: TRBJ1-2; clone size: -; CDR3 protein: CASSPDRIYGYTF; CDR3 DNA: TGTGCCAGCAGTCCCGACAGGATCTATGGCTACACCTTC
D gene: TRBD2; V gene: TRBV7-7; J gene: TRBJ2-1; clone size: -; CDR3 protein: CASSLREGPYNEQFF; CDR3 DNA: TGTGCTAGCAGCCTGCGGGAGGGGCCCTACAATGAGCAGTTCTTC
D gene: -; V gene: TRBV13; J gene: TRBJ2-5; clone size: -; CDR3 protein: CASSLGRDGAQETQYF; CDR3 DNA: TGTGCCAGCAGCTTAGGCCGAGACGGGGCCCAAGAGACCCAGTACTTC
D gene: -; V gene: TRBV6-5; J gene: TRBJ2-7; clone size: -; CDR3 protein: CASSNAVAGVYEQYF; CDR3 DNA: TGTGCCAGCAGCAACGCGGTAGCAGGGGTTTACGAGCAGTACTTC
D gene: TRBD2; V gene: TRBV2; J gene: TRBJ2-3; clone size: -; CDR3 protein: CASSPLAGDTDTQYF; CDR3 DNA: TGTGCCAGCAGTCCCCTAGCGGGGGACACAGATACGCAGTATTTT
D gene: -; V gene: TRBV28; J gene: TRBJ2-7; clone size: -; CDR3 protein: CASSTAGTLTIHEQYF; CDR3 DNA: TGTGCCAGCAGTACCGCCGGGACCCTTACAATCCACGAGCAGTACTTC
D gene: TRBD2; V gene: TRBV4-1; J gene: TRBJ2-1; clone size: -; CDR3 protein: CASSQEREGTYNEQFF; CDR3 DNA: TGCGCCAGCAGCCAAGAGCGGGAGGGAACCTACAATGAGCAGTTCTTC
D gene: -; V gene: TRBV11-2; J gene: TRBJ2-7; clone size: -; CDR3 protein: CASSDYRDFSYEQYF; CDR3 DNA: TGTGCCAGCAGCGATTACAGGGACTTCTCCTACGAGCAGTACTTC
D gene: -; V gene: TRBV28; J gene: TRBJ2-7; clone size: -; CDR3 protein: CASAERGEQYF; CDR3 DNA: TGTGCCAGCGCGGAGAGAGGCGAGCAGTACTTC
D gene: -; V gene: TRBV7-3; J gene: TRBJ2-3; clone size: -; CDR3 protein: CASSLTARVGPDTQYF; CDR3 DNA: TGTGCCAGCAGCTTAACGGCCCGCGTGGGCCCAGATACGCAGTATTTT
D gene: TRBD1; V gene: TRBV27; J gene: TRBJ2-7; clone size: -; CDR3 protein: CASSPRPTGEPSYEQYF; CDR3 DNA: TGTGCCAGCAGTCCGCGCCCGACAGGGGAGCCCTCCTACGAGCAGTACTTC
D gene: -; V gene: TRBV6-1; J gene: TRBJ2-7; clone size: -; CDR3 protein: CASSETRWEQYF; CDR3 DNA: TGTGCCAGCAGTGAAACTCGCTGGGAGCAGTACTTC
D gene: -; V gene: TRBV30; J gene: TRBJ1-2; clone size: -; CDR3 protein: CAWGSRPGRYGYTF; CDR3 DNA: TGTGCCTGGGGATCCCGGCCAGGGCGCTATGGCTACACCTTC
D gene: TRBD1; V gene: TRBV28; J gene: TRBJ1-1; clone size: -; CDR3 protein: CASRDRGNTEAFF; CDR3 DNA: TGTGCCAGCAGGGACAGGGGGAACACTGAAGCTTTCTTT
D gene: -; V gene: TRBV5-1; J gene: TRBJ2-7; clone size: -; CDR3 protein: CASSRDGSAGYEQYF; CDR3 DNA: TGCGCCAGCAGTCGTGATGGATCCGCCGGATACGAGCAGTACTTC
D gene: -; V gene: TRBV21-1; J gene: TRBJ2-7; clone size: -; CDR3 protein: CASRPPGLAGGGLNF; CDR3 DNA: TGTGCCAGCAGACCACCGGGACTAGCGGGAGGTGGGCTTAACTTC
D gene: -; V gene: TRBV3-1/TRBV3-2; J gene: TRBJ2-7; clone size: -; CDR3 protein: CATRGQYF; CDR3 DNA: TGTGCCACGAGGGGGCAGTACTTC
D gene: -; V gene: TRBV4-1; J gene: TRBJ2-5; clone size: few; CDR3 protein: CASSRNHLKFQETQYF; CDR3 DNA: TGCGCCAGCAGCCGCAACCACCTCAAATTCCAAGAGACCCAGTACTTC
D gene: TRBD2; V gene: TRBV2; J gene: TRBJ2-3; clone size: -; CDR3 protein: CASSETRLSGTTQYF; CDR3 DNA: TGTGCCAGCAGTGAAACTCGTCTTAGCGGGACAACGCAGTATTTT
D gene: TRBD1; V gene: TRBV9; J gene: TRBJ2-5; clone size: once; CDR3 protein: CASSPRGQAWETQYF; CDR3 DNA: TGTGCCAGCAGCCCTAGGGGGCAGGCTTGGGAGACCCAGTACTTC
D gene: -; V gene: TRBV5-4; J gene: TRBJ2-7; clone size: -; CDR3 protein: CASSLGQGNYEQYF; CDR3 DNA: TGTGCCAGCAGCTTGGGGCAGGGGAACTACGAGCAGTACTTC
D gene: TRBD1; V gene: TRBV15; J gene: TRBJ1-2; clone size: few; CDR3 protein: CATSRNRGANYGYTF; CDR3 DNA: TGTGCCACCAGCAGAAACAGGGGGGCCAACTATGGCTACACCTTC
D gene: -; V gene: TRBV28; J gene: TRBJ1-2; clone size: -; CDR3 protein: CASRRRGGSNYGYTF; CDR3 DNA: TGTGCCAGCAGGCGTCGTGGGGGATCCAACTATGGCTACACCTTC